A single sample is the source of the 22 T cell receptor beta chains below, sequenced in a study of shared clonotypes between healthy human individuals. CD45RO negativity and positive selection for CCR7 defined naive CD8 cells, a population that excluded terminally differentiated effector memory CD45RA+ cells. The method was immunoSEQ multiplex PCR; TCRdb's version includes in-frame clones alone and lacks a portion of them. The profile shows roughly 2,000,000 clones, 93% of them singletons. The source material was naive CD8+ T cells from PBMCs. The receptors shown here come from a man between 18 and 29 years old in good health. Some clones in this sample may be carry-over from other donors' samples.

This rearrangement joins TRBV13 to TRBJ1-3, with no clear D. CDR3 length: 13 amino acids. Germline V gene lookup returns CDR1 PRHDT and CDR2 FYEKMQ (reference sequence). Trimming pared 7 bases from V and 0 bases from J, leaving 7 bases between. CDR3 amino acids: CASTPFSGNTIYF. The CDR3 DNA reads TGTGCCAGCACCCCGTTCTCTGGAAACACCATATATTTT.

CDR3 nucleotide sequence: TGCGCCAGCAGCCCCAGGACAGGGCCCACCTACGAGCAGTACTTC. As protein: CASSPRTGPTYEQYF. J is TRBJ2-7 and V is TRBV5-1, with 8 bases matching TRBD1. The V gene end was trimmed by 4 bases and the J gene end by 2 bases; junction bases not matched to a gene: 8. The V gene's germline CDR1 is SGHRS and CDR2 YFSETQ. This CDR3 has 15 amino acids.

V gene TRBV4-2 combines with J gene TRBJ2-7; 10 bases are a match to TRBD2. CDR3 length: 18 amino acids. Germline V gene lookup returns CDR1 LGHNA and CDR2 YNFKEQ. The junction had 12 bases not matched to a gene; V was cut back by 3 bases and J by 1 base. The CDR3 DNA sequence: TGTGCCAGCAGCCAGTACTCTAGGGGACTAGCGAATTCCTACGAGCAGTACTTC. This gives the protein CASSQYSRGLANSYEQYF.

This chain joins TRBV5-1 and TRBJ2-3; a weak D match, TRBD2 (6 bases). There are 15 residues in the CDR3. Trimming removed 4 bases from V and 1 base from J, with 13 bases in between. CDR1 is SGHRS and CDR2 is YFSETQ in the germline V gene. The CDR3 protein is CASSPRTIGTDTQYF. The CDR3 DNA is TGCGCCAGCAGCCCGCGGACTATTGGCACAGATACGCAGTATTTT.

The J gene is TRBJ2-7, the V gene TRBV5-6; TRBD2 aligns across 8 bases. This CDR3 comprises 16 residues. The trim removed 4 bases at V and 6 bases at J, leaving 15 bases unmatched. The germline CDR1 and CDR2 sequences are SGHDT and YYEEEE. CDR3 sequence: CASSGIGTSHPAEQYF. For the CDR3, the DNA is TGTGCCAGCAGCGGAATCGGGACTAGTCATCCCGCCGAGCAGTACTTC.

The chain has TRBV9 and TRBJ1-1; possibly TRBD1 for D (5 bases). V lost 4 bases and J lost 5, with 15 bases in between. The CDR3 has 14 residues. In germline, CDR1 is SGDLS, CDR2 YYNGEE. As DNA, the CDR3 is TGTGCCAGCAGCCCTCGGACATTATATACTGAAGCTTTCTTT. This encodes CASSPRTLYTEAFF.

The CDR3 loop reads CASSPPVRGEQFF. DNA of the CDR3: TGTGCCAGCTCACCACCAGTCAGGGGGGAGCAGTTCTTC. The chain couples TRBV18 to TRBJ2-1; 7 nucleotides match TRBD1. The CDR3 extends over 13 amino acids. After removal of 0 bases from V and 10 bases from J, the junction contained 3 bases not matched to a gene. Germline assignment: CDR1 KGHSH and CDR2 LQKENI.

This chain links TRBV11-2 with TRBJ2-1, with 9 bases identical to TRBD2. The CDR3 has 16 residues. CDR1 and CDR2 from the germline V gene are SGHAT and FQNNGV. V was pared by 2 bases and J by 7 bases, with 9 bases of the junction left unmatched. The CDR3 DNA reads TGTGCCAGCAGCTTAACTGCGGGAGGGGGTATGAATGAGCAGTTCTTC. It is translated as CASSLTAGGGMNEQFF.

The V call is TRBV21-1, the J call TRBJ1-2; TRBD1, the table's D call, was not compared with the DNA. TRBV21-1 is a recognized pseudogene. CDR3 size: 12 residues. CDR3 residues: CASNPRERQGTF. Written as DNA, the CDR3 is TGTGCCAGCAACCCAAGAGAGCGACAGGGGACCTTC.

In regard to this clone: This sample includes further DNA sequences coding for the same CDR3. This chain uses TRBV7-9 with TRBJ2-3; 9 bases agree with TRBD2. The CDR3 spans 15 residues. The V and J ends lost 1 base and 2 bases, in that order; junction bases with no gene match: 1. Germline assignment: CDR1 SEHNR and CDR2 FQNEAQ (reference sequence). CDR3 residues: CASSLGLAATDTQYF. DNA for the CDR3: TGTGCCAGCAGCTTAGGACTAGCGGCCACAGATACGCAGTATTTT.

The rearrangement links TRBV7-6 to TRBJ2-5; D uncertain. V lost 5 bases and J 3 bases, leaving 13 bases between the germline ends. CDR1 is SGHVS, CDR2 FNYEAQ, per germline. The CDR3 is 14 residues long. CDR3 sequence reads: CASSPGYSKETQYF. The CDR3 nucleotides are TGTGCCAGCAGCCCGGGTTATTCTAAAGAGACCCAGTACTTC.

The chain has TRBV27 and TRBJ2-7; a possible D gene is TRBD2 (5 bases). V was trimmed by 6 bases and J by 2 bases, leaving 17 bases between them. This CDR3 has 15 residues. CDR1 is MNHEY and CDR2 is SMNVEV in the germline V gene (reference sequence). CDR3 in DNA: TGTGCCAGCAGCCCCCGGGTTGGGAGCACCTACGAGCAGTACTTC. Protein sequence: CASSPRVGSTYEQYF.

V usage is TRBV19 and J usage is TRBJ1-2; D is unresolved. The CDR3 length is 14 residues. Germline CDR1 is LNHDA and CDR2 is SQIVND (reference sequence). V was shortened by 5 bases and J by 3 bases, with 13 bases between the two germline ends. CDR3 region: CASSPASKHYGYTF. CDR3 DNA sequence: TGTGCCAGTAGTCCCGCCTCGAAGCACTATGGCTACACCTTC.

The rearrangement uses TRBV13 and TRBJ1-2; D perhaps matches TRBD1 (6 bases). Trimming cost V 0 bases and J 0 bases, with 11 bases left between them. This CDR3 spans 16 amino acids. CDR1 PRHDT and CDR2 FYEKMQ come from the germline V gene (reference sequence). The CDR3 DNA reads as TGTGCCAGCAGCTTAGGAGGGGGAAGGACTAACTATGGCTACACCTTC. Translation: CASSLGGGRTNYGYTF.

This clone appeared a single time. The chain has TRBV11-2 and TRBJ2-1, with D possibly being TRBD2 (6 bases). This CDR3 region has 16 residues. V shed 3 bases and J shed 3 bases, with 15 bases lying between them. CDR1 and CDR2 (germline): SGHAT, FQNNGV. CDR3: CASSFGPDYHYNEQFF. CDR3 coding DNA: TGTGCCAGCAGCTTCGGACCGGACTACCACTACAATGAGCAGTTCTTC.

V is TRBV21-1 and J is TRBJ2-7; the D call in the table, TRBD1, was not verified against the DNA. TRBV21-1 is a known pseudogene. This CDR3 is built from 16 residues. CDR3 DNA: TGTGCCAGCAGCAACTTTCCGGGACAGGGGGCTTACGAGCAGTACTTC. Its protein product is CASSNFPGQGAYEQYF.

The V call is TRBV4-3, the J call TRBJ1-1; no reliable D call. The CDR3 is made up of 14 amino acids. CDR1 is LGHNA and CDR2 is YSLEER in the germline V gene. Trimming took off 3 bases at V and 1 base at J, with 9 bases between the two ends. CDR3 DNA: TGCGCCAGCAGCCATAACCGATGGAACACTGAAGCTTTCTTT. Translating it yields CASSHNRWNTEAFF.

The V gene is TRBV2, the J gene TRBJ2-7; tentatively, D is TRBD1 (6 bases). This CDR3 spans 13 amino acids. V gave up 8 bases and J gave up 2 bases, with 13 bases separating them. The germline V gene encodes CDR1 SNHLY and CDR2 FYNNEI. The DNA for the CDR3 is TGTGCCAGCCAGGACAGCTTGACCTACGAGCAGTACTTC. Its protein product is CASQDSLTYEQYF. Full variable domain (outside the CDR3, taken from reference TRBV2 and TRBJ2-7): EPEVTQTPSHQVTQMGQEVILRCVPISNHLYFYWYRQILGQKVEFLVSFYNNEISEKSEIFDDQFSVERPDGSNFTLKIRSTKLEDSAMYFCASQDSLTYEQYFGPGTRLTVT.

This clone was seen only once. Its ends do not fully match the called genes, so a read error is possible. Other DNA sequences in the sample encode the same CDR3. The chain combines TRBV27 with TRBJ2-1; D remains unclear. The CDR3 has 12 amino acids. Germline CDR1 reads MNHEY; CDR2 reads SMNVEV (reference sequence). DNA of the CDR3: TGTGCCAGCAGTTTATCCTCCAATGAGCAGTTCTTC. Its translation is CASSLSSNEQFF.

The chain joins TRBV28 to TRBJ1-1; D is undetermined. V lost 6 bases to trimming and J lost 5 bases, with 13 bases between them. In germline, CDR1 is MDHEN, CDR2 SYDVKM. This CDR3 contains 13 residues. In DNA, the CDR3 is TGTGCCAGCAGGCCACCTAGTAGGACTGAAGCTTTCTTT. Amino acid sequence: CASRPPSRTEAFF.

CDR3 protein: CASGGGVYGYTF. CDR3 in DNA: TGCGCCAGCGGGGGGGGCGTCTATGGCTACACCTTC. The rearrangement joins TRBV4-3 to TRBJ1-2; the D gene is possibly TRBD1 (6 bases). This CDR3 has 12 amino acids. V dropped 8 bases and J dropped 4 bases, with 11 bases sitting between them. Germline assignment: CDR1 LGHNA and CDR2 YSLEER.

The V gene is TRBV29-1, the J gene TRBJ2-5; 16 nucleotides line up with TRBD2. The CDR3 runs to 15 residues. From germline, CDR1 is SQVTM and CDR2 ANQGSEA. With V trimmed by 8 bases and J by 1 base, 4 bases remained unmatched. The CDR3 sequence is CSFGTSGRAQETQYF. As DNA, the CDR3 is TGCAGCTTTGGGACTAGCGGGAGGGCCCAAGAGACCCAGTACTTC.